The TCR beta chain described here comes from a study of shared clonotypes between healthy human individuals. Study-level findings and limits: Having only a few donors restricted how much genetic and exposure-history diversity was captured.

Assay: immunoSEQ multiplex PCR; the TCRdb copy retains only in-frame clones and omits some. Among roughly 1 million clones, around 78% were seen once, and the ten largest hold 0.5% to 0.6%. This clone was counted a few times. What it binds is unknown. Germline V CDR1 and CDR2: MDHEN, SYDVKM. V was clipped by 6 bases and J by 0 bases, with 5 bases between them. This CDR3 is 12 amino acids long. The specimen was memory CD4+ T cells from PBMCs. Indicated subset: CD45RA-negative fraction. The TCR sequence derives from a man between 18 and 35 years old in good health. Some clones in this sample may be carry-over from other donors' samples. The chain has TRBV28 and TRBJ1-1; D gene ambiguous. This chain's CDR3 is CASRVLNTEAFF. The CDR3 DNA follows: TGTGCCAGCAGGGTTTTGAACACTGAAGCTTTCTTT.